The clone carrying this TCR beta chain was seen more than once but under ten times. Germline CDR1 and CDR2: MNHEY and SVGEGT. The CDR3 loop spans 19 amino acids. V shed 0 bases and J 0 bases; nucleotides not matched to a gene: 3. In the original processing: Reference gene primer amplification gave nucleated cell count estimates. Assay: immunoSEQ multiplex PCR; the TCRdb copy retains only in-frame clones and omits some. V and J calls and clone size are given by that table; D and trimming were obtained from the DNA. Here the sample spans around 200,000 clones, approximately 81% being singletons. The data were obtained in a study of blood T cell repertoires in COVID-19. The overall study: Samples came from the United States, Italy and Spain, spanning acute and convalescent COVID-19. T cells, B-cell-depleted T cells, or PBMCs supplied cDNA or gDNA.

Sequencing used peripheral blood. This receptor was identified in a woman older than 75 with active or convalescent COVID-19. The genes are TRBV6-2 or TRBV6-3 and TRBJ2-6; 12 nucleotides match TRBD1. CDR3 residues: CASSYSMGQGASGANVLTF. Written as DNA, the CDR3 is TGTGCCAGCAGTTACTCGATGGGACAGGGGGCCTCTGGGGCCAACGTCCTGACTTTC.